This T cell receptor beta chain was retrieved from a study of identical twins. With template switching, a universal primer site was added, and the cDNA carried unique molecular identifiers. TCRdb reprocessed the 5' RACE reads with MiXCR, giving one entry per CDR3 protein. The sample includes about 660,000 distinct CDR3 sequences, less than 10% of them seen just once. Donors uniformly comprised healthy Caucasians. The V and J ends lost 4 bases and 7 bases respectively, with 25 bases between them. Germline lookup yields CDR1 LGHDT and CDR2 YNNKEL (reference sequence). The CDR3 contains 17 residues. This same sample was also part of a study on yellow fever vaccine responses in identical twins.

Input material: PBMCs. The origin of this receptor is a young woman in good health. The chain recombines TRBV3-1 with TRBJ2-5, with a possible D match to TRBD1 (5 bases). Here the CDR3 reads CASSPGTRTRGIGTQYF. For the CDR3, the DNA is TGTGCCAGCAGCCCTGGCACCCGGACAAGGGGTATAGGGACCCAGTACTTC.